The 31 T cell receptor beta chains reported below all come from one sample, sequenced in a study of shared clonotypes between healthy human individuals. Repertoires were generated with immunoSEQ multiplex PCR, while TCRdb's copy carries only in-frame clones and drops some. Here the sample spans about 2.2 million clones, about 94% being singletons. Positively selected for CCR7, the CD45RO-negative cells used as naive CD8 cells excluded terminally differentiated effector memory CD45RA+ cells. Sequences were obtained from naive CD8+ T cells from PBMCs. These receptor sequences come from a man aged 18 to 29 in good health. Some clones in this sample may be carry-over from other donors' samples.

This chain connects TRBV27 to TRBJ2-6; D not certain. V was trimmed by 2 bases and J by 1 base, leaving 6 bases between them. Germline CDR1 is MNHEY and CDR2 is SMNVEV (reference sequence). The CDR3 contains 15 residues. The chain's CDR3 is CASSLRHSGANVLTF. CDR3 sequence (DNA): TGTGCCAGCAGTTTACGACATTCTGGGGCCAACGTCCTGACTTTC.

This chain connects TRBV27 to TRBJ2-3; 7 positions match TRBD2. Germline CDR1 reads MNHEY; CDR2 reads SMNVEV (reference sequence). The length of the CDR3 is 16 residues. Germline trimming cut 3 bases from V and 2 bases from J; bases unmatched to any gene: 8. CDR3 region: CASSLGSGTYTDTQYF. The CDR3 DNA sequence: TGTGCCAGCAGTTTGGGCAGCGGGACCTACACAGATACGCAGTATTTT.

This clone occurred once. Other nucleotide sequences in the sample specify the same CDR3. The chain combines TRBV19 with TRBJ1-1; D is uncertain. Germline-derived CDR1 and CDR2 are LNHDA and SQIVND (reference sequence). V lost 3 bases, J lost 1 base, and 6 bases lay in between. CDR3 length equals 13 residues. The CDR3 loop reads CASSILPNTEAFF. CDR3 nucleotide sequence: TGTGCCAGTAGTATTCTCCCGAACACTGAAGCTTTCTTT.

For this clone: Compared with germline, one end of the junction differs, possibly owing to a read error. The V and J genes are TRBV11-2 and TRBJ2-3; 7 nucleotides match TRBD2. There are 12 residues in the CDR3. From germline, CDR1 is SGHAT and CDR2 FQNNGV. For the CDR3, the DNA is TGTGCCTGCAGGCGGGAGCTTGATACGCAGTATTTT. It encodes CACRRELDTQYF.

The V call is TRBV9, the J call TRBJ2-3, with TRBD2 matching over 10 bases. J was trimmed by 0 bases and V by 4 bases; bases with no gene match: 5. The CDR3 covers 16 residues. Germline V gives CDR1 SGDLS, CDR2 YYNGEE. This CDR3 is CASSPGLAVSTDTQYF. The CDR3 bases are TGTGCCAGCAGCCCCGGACTAGCGGTTAGCACAGATACGCAGTATTTT.

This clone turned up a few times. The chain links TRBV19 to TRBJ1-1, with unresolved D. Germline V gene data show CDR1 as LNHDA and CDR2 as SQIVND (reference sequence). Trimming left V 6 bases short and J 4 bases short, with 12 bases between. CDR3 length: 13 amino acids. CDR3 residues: CASSITVATEAFF. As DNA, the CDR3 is TGTGCCAGTAGCATCACGGTGGCCACTGAAGCTTTCTTT.

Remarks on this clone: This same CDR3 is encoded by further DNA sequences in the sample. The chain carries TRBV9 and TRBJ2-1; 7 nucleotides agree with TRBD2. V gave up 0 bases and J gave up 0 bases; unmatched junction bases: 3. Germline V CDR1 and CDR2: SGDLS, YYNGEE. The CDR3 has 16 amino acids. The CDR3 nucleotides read TGTGCCAGCAGCGTAGACCGCGGGAGCTCCTACAATGAGCAGTTCTTC. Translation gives CASSVDRGSSYNEQFF.

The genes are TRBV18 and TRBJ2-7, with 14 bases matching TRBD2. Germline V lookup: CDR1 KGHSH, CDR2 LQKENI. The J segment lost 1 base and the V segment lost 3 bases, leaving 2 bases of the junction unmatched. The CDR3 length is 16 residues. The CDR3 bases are TGTGCCAGCTCACCGACTAGCGGGAGGGCTTCCTACGAGCAGTACTTC. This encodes CASSPTSGRASYEQYF.

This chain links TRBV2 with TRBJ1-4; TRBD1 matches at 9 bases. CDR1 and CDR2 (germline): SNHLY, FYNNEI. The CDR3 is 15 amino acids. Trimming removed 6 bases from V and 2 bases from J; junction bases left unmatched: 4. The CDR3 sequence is CASRQGQGTNEKLFF. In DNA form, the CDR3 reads TGTGCCAGCAGGCAAGGACAGGGGACTAATGAAAAACTGTTTTTT.

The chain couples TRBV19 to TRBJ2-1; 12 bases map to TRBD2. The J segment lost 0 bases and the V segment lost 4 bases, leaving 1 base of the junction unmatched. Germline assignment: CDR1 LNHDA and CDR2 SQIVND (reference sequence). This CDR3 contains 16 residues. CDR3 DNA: TGTGCCAGTAGTAGGACTAGCGGGATCTCCTACAATGAGCAGTTCTTC. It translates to CASSRTSGISYNEQFF.

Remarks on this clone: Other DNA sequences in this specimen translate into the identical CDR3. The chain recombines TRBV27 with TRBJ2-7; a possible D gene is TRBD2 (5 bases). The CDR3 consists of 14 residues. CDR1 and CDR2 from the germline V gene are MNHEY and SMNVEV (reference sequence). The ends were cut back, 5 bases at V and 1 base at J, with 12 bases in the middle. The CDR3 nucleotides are TGTGCCAGCAGTCCCCGCGGAGGTTCCTACGAGCAGTACTTC. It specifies CASSPRGGSYEQYF.

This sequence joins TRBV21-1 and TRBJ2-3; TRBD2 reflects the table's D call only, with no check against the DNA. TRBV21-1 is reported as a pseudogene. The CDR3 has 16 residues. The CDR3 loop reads CASSNKGLDRTDTQYF. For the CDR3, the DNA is TGTGCCAGCAGCAATAAGGGACTAGATCGCACAGATACGCAGTATTTT.

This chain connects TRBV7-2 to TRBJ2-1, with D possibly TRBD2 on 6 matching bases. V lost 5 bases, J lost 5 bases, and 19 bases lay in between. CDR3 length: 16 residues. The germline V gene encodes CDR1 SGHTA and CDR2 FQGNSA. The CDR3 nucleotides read TGTGCCAGCAGCGGGGACTGGTATTCTCTCGACAATGAGCAGTTCTTC. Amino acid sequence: CASSGDWYSLDNEQFF.

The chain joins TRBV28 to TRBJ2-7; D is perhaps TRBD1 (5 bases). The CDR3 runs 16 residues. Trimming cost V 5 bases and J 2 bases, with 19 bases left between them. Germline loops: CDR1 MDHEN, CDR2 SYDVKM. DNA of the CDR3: TGTGCCAGCAGTAACTATGGACATACGCTACCCTACGAGCAGTACTTC. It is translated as CASSNYGHTLPYEQYF.

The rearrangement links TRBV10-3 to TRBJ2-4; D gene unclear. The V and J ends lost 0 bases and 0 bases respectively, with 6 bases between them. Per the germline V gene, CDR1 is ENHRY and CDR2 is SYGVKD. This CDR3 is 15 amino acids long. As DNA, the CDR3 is TGTGCCATCAGTGAGTCGGCCCTAGCCAAAAACATTCAGTACTTC. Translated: CAISESALAKNIQYF.

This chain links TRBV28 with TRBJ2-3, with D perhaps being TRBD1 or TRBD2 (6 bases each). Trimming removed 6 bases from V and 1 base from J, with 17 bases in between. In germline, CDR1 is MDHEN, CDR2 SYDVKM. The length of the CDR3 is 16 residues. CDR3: CASRDPTGAGTDTQYF. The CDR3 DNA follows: TGTGCCAGCAGGGACCCAACGGGGGCCGGCACAGATACGCAGTATTTT.

The CDR3 DNA sequence: TGTGCCAGCAGCATAGGGGGGCAAGAGACCCAGTACTTC. The encoded protein is CASSIGGQETQYF. The rearrangement uses TRBV27 and TRBJ2-5; D possibly uses TRBD1 or TRBD2 (6 bases each). Trimming shortened V by 6 bases and J by 2 bases, and 10 bases separated the two germline ends. Germline lookup yields CDR1 MNHEY and CDR2 SMNVEV (reference sequence). The CDR3 is made up of 13 amino acids.

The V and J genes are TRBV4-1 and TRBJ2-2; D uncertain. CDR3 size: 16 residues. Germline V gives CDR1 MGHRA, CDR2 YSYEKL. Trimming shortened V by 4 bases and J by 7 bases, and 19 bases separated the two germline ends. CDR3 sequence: CASSLSASRKDGELFF. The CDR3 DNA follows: TGCGCCAGCAGCCTCTCCGCGTCCCGAAAGGACGGGGAGCTGTTTTTT.

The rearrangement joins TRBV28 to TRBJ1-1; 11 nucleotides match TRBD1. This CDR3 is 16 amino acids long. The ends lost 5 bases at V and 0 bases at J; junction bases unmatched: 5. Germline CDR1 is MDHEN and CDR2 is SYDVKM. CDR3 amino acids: CASSLGTGGLNTEAFF. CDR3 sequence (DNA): TGTGCCAGCAGTCTGGGGACAGGGGGGCTGAACACTGAAGCTTTCTTT.

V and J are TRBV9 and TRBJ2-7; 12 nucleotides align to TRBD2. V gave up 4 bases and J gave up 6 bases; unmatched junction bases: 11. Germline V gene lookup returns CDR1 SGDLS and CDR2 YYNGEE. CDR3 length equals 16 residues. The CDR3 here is CASSPSSGRAKGEQYF. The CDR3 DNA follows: TGTGCCAGCAGCCCCTCTAGCGGGAGGGCCAAGGGCGAGCAGTACTTC. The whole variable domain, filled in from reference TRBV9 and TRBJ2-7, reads DSGVTQTPKHLITATGQRVTLRCSPRSGDLSVYWYQQSLDQGLQFLIQYYNGEERAKGNILERFSAQQFPDLHSELNLSSLELGDSALYFCASSPSSGRAKGEQYFGPGTRLTVT.

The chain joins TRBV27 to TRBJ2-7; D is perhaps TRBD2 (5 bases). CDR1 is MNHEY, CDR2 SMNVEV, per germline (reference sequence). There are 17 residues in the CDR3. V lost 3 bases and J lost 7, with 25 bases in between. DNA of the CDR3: TGTGCCAGCAGTTTGGTGGGCGGGCCCTTTACTACGGGGGAGCAGTACTTC. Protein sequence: CASSLVGGPFTTGEQYF.

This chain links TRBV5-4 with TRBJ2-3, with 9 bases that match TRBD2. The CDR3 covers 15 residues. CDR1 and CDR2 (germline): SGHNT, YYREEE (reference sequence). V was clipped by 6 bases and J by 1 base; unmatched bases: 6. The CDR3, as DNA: TGTGCCAGCACCCTTAGCGGGAGAGGCACAGATACGCAGTATTTT. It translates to CASTLSGRGTDTQYF.

As DNA, the CDR3 is TGTGCCACCAGCAGAGATACGAGGCCCTCTGGGGCCAACGTCCTGACTTTC. Protein product: CATSRDTRPSGANVLTF. V usage is TRBV15 and J usage is TRBJ2-6; D unresolved. Germline V gene data show CDR1 as LNHNV and CDR2 as YYDKDF (reference sequence). Trimming stripped 0 bases from V and 0 bases from J, with 9 bases between. This CDR3 region has 17 residues.

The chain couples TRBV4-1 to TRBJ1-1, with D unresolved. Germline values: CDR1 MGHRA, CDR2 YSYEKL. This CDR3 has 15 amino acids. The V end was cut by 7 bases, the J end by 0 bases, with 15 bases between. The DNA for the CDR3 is TGCGCCAGCACCCCAACTGCAGCAGTGAACACTGAAGCTTTCTTT. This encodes CASTPTAAVNTEAFF.

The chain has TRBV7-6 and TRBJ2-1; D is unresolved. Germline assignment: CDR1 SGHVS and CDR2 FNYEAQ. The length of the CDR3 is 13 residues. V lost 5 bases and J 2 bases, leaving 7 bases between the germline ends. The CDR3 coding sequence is TGTGCCAGCAGCGACCAAACCTACAATGAGCAGTTCTTC. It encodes CASSDQTYNEQFF.

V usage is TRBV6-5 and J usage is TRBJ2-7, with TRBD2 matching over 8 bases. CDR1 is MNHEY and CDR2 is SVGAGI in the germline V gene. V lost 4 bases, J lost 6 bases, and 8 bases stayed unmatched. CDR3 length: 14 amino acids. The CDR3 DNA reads TGTGCCAGCAGTTGGGGGACTAGTCGAGCCGAGCAGTACTTC. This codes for CASSWGTSRAEQYF.

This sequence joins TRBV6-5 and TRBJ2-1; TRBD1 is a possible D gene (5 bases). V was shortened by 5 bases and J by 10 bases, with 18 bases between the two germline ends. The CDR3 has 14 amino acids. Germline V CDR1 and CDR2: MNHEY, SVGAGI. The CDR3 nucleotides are TGTGCCAGCAGTATGAGAGTCACCCAGGGCGAGCAGTTCTTC. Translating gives CASSMRVTQGEQFF.

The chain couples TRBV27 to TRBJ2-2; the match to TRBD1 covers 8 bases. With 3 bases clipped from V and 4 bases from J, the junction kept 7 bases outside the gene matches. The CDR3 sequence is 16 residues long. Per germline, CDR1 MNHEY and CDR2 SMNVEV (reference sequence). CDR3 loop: CASSFFPGGPTGELFF. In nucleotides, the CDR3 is TGTGCCAGCAGTTTCTTCCCAGGGGGCCCCACCGGGGAGCTGTTTTTT.

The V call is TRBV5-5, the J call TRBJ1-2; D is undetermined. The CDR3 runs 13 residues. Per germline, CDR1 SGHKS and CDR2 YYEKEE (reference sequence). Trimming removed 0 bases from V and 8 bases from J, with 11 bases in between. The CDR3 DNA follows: TGTGCCAGCAGCTTGGGCTCCGGAGGGGGCTACACCTTC. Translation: CASSLGSGGGYTF.

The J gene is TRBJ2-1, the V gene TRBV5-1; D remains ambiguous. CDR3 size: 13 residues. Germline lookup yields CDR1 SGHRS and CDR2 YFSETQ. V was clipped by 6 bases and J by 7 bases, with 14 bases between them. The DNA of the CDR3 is TGCGCCAGCAACGGGCTCGTTGGGAATGAGCAGTTCTTC. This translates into CASNGLVGNEQFF.

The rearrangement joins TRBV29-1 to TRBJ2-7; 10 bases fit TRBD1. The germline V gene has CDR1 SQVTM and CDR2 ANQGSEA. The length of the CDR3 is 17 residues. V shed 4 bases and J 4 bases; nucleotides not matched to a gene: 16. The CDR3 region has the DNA TGCAGCGTTGCTTTTGGGACAGGGGACTCGAGGTCTTACGAGCAGTACTTC. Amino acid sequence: CSVAFGTGDSRSYEQYF.